Listed below are T cell receptor beta chains from one sample, sequenced in a study of blood T cell repertoires in COVID-19. TCRdb's table, derived via immunoSEQ multiplex PCR, lists solely in-frame clones and lacks some. The sample consists of under 130,000 clones, 87% of them appearing once. The source material was peripheral blood. Receptors were obtained from a man aged 45 to 65 in a cohort sampled during active COVID-19. Each CDR3 is given with its conserved first and last residue. A D gene is named only where the DNA matches it firmly. Where a row states a size, it is once, few, many or the class of an expanded clone; other rows omit it.

v_call,d_call,clone_size,j_call,cdr3_nt,cdr3_aa
TRBV5-6,TRBD1,NA,TRBJ2-3,TGTGCCAGCAGCCGGGACAGAAGAACAGATACGCAGTATTTT,CASSRDRRTDTQYF
TRBV2,NA,NA,TRBJ2-3,TGTGCCAGCAAGAAGGACATCGGCACAGATACGCAGTATTTT,CASKKDIGTDTQYF
TRBV11-3,TRBD2,NA,TRBJ2-2,TGTGCCAGCAGCCCCGGACTAGCAGACACCGGGGAGCTGTTTTTT,CASSPGLADTGELFF
TRBV12-3/TRBV12-4,NA,once,TRBJ1-2,TGTGCCAGCAGTTTCGGGGGCTATGGCTACACCTTC,CASSFGGYGYTF
TRBV7-9,TRBD1,NA,TRBJ2-3,TGTGCCAGCCGGACAGGCAGCACAGATACGCAGTATTTT,CASRTGSTDTQYF
TRBV24-1,NA,NA,TRBJ2-1,TGTGCCACCAGTGATGGGAGGTGGGAGCAGTTCTTC,CATSDGRWEQFF
TRBV5-1,NA,NA,TRBJ1-1,TGCGCCAGCAGCTTGGGGGGAGCTGGCACTGAAGCTTTCTTT,CASSLGGAGTEAFF
TRBV5-8,TRBD2,NA,TRBJ2-2,TGTGCCAGCAGCCTGAGGGGGCGGACTAGCGGGACCAACGGGGAGCTGTTTTTT,CASSLRGRTSGTNGELFF
TRBV10-1,TRBD2,few,TRBJ2-7,TGCGCCACCAGGACTAGCGGCTACGAGCAGTACTTC,CATRTSGYEQYF
TRBV5-1,NA,once,TRBJ2-7,TGCGCCAGCTTCCAGGGGTTACAGGGTTCGAGGTCCTACGAGCAGTACTTC,CASFQGLQGSRSYEQYF
TRBV28,TRBD1,NA,TRBJ1-2,TGTGCCAGCAGAGCAGGGGGTATATATGGTTACACCTTC,CASRAGGIYGYTF
TRBV5-1,TRBD1,NA,TRBJ1-1,TGCGCCAGCAGCTTGGTGGGACAGGGGGCGAACACTGAAGCTTTCTTT,CASSLVGQGANTEAFF
TRBV7-2,TRBD1,NA,TRBJ1-5,TGTGCCAGCAGCTCCCTTCAGGGGGGGCCCCAGCATTTT,CASSSLQGGPQHF
TRBV11-2,NA,few,TRBJ2-5,TGTGCCAGCAGCGATAACCTACAAGAGACCCAGTACTTC,CASSDNLQETQYF
TRBV5-1,TRBD2,NA,TRBJ2-3,TGCGCCAGCAGCTTCACTAGCGGGGGGGCCGGGGATACGCAGTATTTT,CASSFTSGGAGDTQYF
TRBV3-1/TRBV3-2,TRBD1,NA,TRBJ1-2,TGTGCCAGCACGGACCGGGACAGGGCGGGTGGCTACACCTTC,CASTDRDRAGGYTF
TRBV28,TRBD2,NA,TRBJ2-5,TGTGCCAGCAGTTCCTTAGCGGGGGGTTATCAAGAGACCCAGTACTTC,CASSSLAGGYQETQYF
TRBV2,TRBD1,many,TRBJ2-1,TGTGCCAGCAGTTCCCCAGGACAGGGGGCCAATGAGCAGTTCTTC,CASSSPGQGANEQFF
TRBV5-1,TRBD1,NA,TRBJ2-5,TGCGCCAGCAGCTTAAGACAGGGTAAAGAGACCCAGTACTTC,CASSLRQGKETQYF
TRBV6-4,TRBD1,NA,TRBJ1-6,TGTGCCAGCAGTGTTGAGGGGGCTCGTAGTTCACCCCTCCACTTT,CASSVEGARSSPLHF
TRBV19,TRBD1,NA,TRBJ1-1,TGTGCCAGTAGTATTAGGGACAGGGCGGCTTTCTTT,CASSIRDRAAFF
TRBV5-4,TRBD2,NA,TRBJ2-1,TGTGCCAGCACCTTAGCGGGGGGGTCCAATGAGCAGTTCTTC,CASTLAGGSNEQFF
TRBV2,NA,NA,TRBJ2-4,TGTGCCGGCGGAGGGGGGGAGGCCAAAAACATTCAGTACTTC,CAGGGGEAKNIQYF
TRBV5-1,NA,NA,TRBJ2-5,TGCGCCAGCAGCTTGAACGGACAGTTCCTACAAGAGACCCAGTACTTC,CASSLNGQFLQETQYF
TRBV6-5,TRBD1,NA,TRBJ1-2,TGTGCCAGCAGTTACGGGACAGCAAATTCTAACTATGGCTACACCTTC,CASSYGTANSNYGYTF
TRBV3-1/TRBV3-2,TRBD1,NA,TRBJ2-6,TGTGCCAGTATGACCTGGACAGGGGCGAGCTCTGGGGCCAACGTCCTGACTTTC,CASMTWTGASSGANVLTF
TRBV5-1,NA,NA,TRBJ1-4,TGCGCCAGCAGCGGGTCAGGAGGTGAAAAACTGTTTTTT,CASSGSGGEKLFF
TRBV5-5,NA,NA,TRBJ1-5,TGTGCCAGCAGCTTGGAACACAGATATCAGCCCCAGCATTTT,CASSLEHRYQPQHF
TRBV19,NA,NA,TRBJ2-1,TGTGCCAGTAGTAGCGTAAGCGGCGATGAGCAGTTCTTC,CASSSVSGDEQFF
TRBV2,TRBD1,NA,TRBJ2-7,TGTGCCAGCAGTGAGGGACAGGGAGAACGGGACGAGCAGTACTTC,CASSEGQGERDEQYF
TRBV5-6,NA,NA,TRBJ2-7,TGTGCCAGCAGCTTGGGGCAGGCTGGCGAGCAGTACTTC,CASSLGQAGEQYF
TRBV3-1/TRBV3-2,TRBD2,NA,TRBJ2-5,TGTGCCAGCAGCCTCATAGCGGGGGGATTTGAGACCCAGTACTTC,CASSLIAGGFETQYF
TRBV10-1,NA,NA,TRBJ2-2,TGCGCCAGCAGTGAGGGGGGGACCGGGGAGCTGTTTTTT,CASSEGGTGELFF
TRBV7-2,NA,NA,TRBJ2-5,TGTGCCAGCAGCTTAGCAGGTGGGGGGGCTCGAGAGACCCAGTACTTC,CASSLAGGGARETQYF
TRBV6-6,NA,NA,TRBJ2-3,TGTGCCAGCAGTTATCTCGATACGCAGTATTTT,CASSYLDTQYF
TRBV4-3,TRBD2,NA,TRBJ2-7,TGCGCCAGCAGCCAGGCACTAGCGGGGGGGACCTACGAGCAGTACTTC,CASSQALAGGTYEQYF
TRBV7-9,TRBD2,NA,TRBJ2-3,TGTGCCAGCAGCCCACGACTAGCGGGGGGCACAGATACGCAGTATTTT,CASSPRLAGGTDTQYF
TRBV5-4,NA,NA,TRBJ2-3,TGTGCCAGCAGCTTGGCCCCGGGGGACACAGATACGCAGTATTTT,CASSLAPGDTDTQYF
TRBV18,NA,NA,TRBJ2-7,TGTGCCAGCTCAAAGACAGTCAACGAGCAGTACTTC,CASSKTVNEQYF
TRBV28,NA,once,TRBJ1-6,TGTGCCAGCCGAACCGGAGGGTATAATTCACCCCTCCACTTT,CASRTGGYNSPLHF
TRBV28,TRBD2,NA,TRBJ2-3,TGTGCCAGCAGAGGCGCGGGGGGGGTAGATACGCAGTATTTT,CASRGAGGVDTQYF
TRBV18,NA,NA,TRBJ1-1,TGTGCCAGCTCACCATCTAGGACAGTCCTTAACACTGAAGCTTTCTTT,CASSPSRTVLNTEAFF
TRBV7-8,NA,NA,TRBJ2-3,TGTGCCAGCAGCTTAGCCCTAGGGGACACAGGGCCCAGCACAGATACGCAGTATTTT,CASSLALGDTGPSTDTQYF
TRBV5-4,NA,NA,TRBJ1-3,TGTGCCAGCAGATCTATCGGCTCTGGAAACACCATATATTTT,CASRSIGSGNTIYF
TRBV24-1,NA,NA,TRBJ2-1,TGTGCCACCAGCGACTCGCCTCAGGAGCAGTTCTTC,CATSDSPQEQFF
TRBV5-5,TRBD1,NA,TRBJ1-1,TGTGCCAGCAGCGTGCCCACAGGGGGCGCGACTGAAGCTTTCTTT,CASSVPTGGATEAFF
TRBV7-8,NA,NA,TRBJ2-3,TGTGCCAGCAGCCGCCCGAGCGGGACAGATACGCAGTATTTT,CASSRPSGTDTQYF
TRBV9,NA,once,TRBJ2-7,TGTGCCAGCAGCCCAGGGTCCGAGCAGTACTTC,CASSPGSEQYF